This T cell receptor beta chain was captured by sequencing in a study of identical twins. It was template switching that added a universal primer site, and there were unique molecular identifiers on the cDNA. MiXCR, applied by TCRdb to the 5' RACE reads, yields one record per CDR3 protein. The data show 200,000 to 250,000 distinct CDR3 sequences, with 5.5% to 7% seen just once and more than 3% held by the top ten. Germline lookup yields CDR1 SGHRS and CDR2 YFSETQ. The CDR3 loop spans 13 amino acids. The V end was cut by 3 bases, the J end by 5 bases, with 8 bases between. This clonotype came up many times. This same sample was also taken into another study, of yellow fever vaccine responses in identical twins.

Sequencing was performed on memory (CD45RO+) T cells sorted from blood. This receptor was taken from a woman in her late teens or twenties in good health. The V gene is TRBV5-1, the J gene TRBJ1-4, with D unclear. CDR3: CASSSTDNEKLFF. CDR3 DNA: TGCGCCAGCAGCTCCACAGACAATGAAAAACTGTTTTTT.